This T cell receptor (beta chain) was identified in a study of T cell changes during pregnancy in multiple sclerosis. Only in-frame clones appear in the TCRdb table, and some are missing; sequencing was by immunoSEQ multiplex PCR. The repertoire holds 50,000 to 60,000 clones, with around nine tenths as singletons. This clone was counted once. Trimming cost V 0 bases and J 2 bases; bases outside gene matches: 13. The CDR3 contains 20 residues. Germline V gives CDR1 LNHDA, CDR2 SQIVND (reference sequence). V gene TRBV19 combines with J gene TRBJ2-2; 9 positions match TRBD2. The sample consisted of CD4+ T cells from peripheral blood mononuclear cells, taken in the second trimester of pregnancy. The TCR originated in a female donor with multiple sclerosis, enrolled in a pregnancy study. The CDR3, as DNA: TGTGCCAGTAGTATAGATGTTCCCCAGCGGGGGGCCCTAAACACCGGGGAGCTGTTTTTT. Its protein is CASSIDVPQRGALNTGELFF. Variable domain in full (rest from reference TRBV19 and TRBJ2-2): DGGITQSPKYLFRKEGQNVTLSCEQNLNHDAMYWYRQDPGQGLRLIYYSQIVNDFQKGDIAEGYSVSREKKESFPLTVTSAQKNPTAFYLCASSIDVPQRGALNTGELFFGEGSRLTVL.